This is a list of T cell receptor beta chains from one sample in a study of cytomegalovirus exposure and HLA in healthy donors. The data were produced by immunoSEQ multiplex PCR, yet TCRdb's version contains in-frame clones alone and is incomplete. The sample includes 150,000 to 200,000 clones, 70% to 90% of them seen just once. Sequencing was carried out using PBMCs. All receptors come from a woman aged 18-29 years in good health and CMV-seronegative. The CDR3 runs from the conserved cysteine through the conserved F or W. D genes are given only for firm matches.

j_call,d_call,v_call,cdr3_length,cdr3_aa,cdr3_nt
TRBJ1-5,TRBD1,TRBV19,16,CASSELRDRGNQPQHF,TGTGCCAGTAGCGAACTCCGGGACAGGGGTAATCAGCCCCAGCATTTT
TRBJ2-1,TRBD2,TRBV2,17,CASSSLAGGPAYNEQFF,TGTGCCAGCAGTTCCCTAGCGGGGGGCCCCGCGTACAATGAGCAGTTCTTC
TRBJ2-7,TRBD1,TRBV7-9,14,CASSATGTAYEQYF,TGTGCCAGCAGCGCAACCGGGACAGCCTACGAGCAGTACTTC
TRBJ2-2,TRBD1,TRBV5-1,16,CASSLEGQGYTGELFF,TGCGCCAGCAGCTTGGAGGGACAGGGTTACACCGGGGAGCTGTTTTTT
TRBJ2-7,TRBD1,TRBV5-6,13,CASRGTGGYEQYF,TGTGCCAGCCGGGGCACAGGGGGCTACGAGCAGTACTTC
TRBJ2-2,NA,TRBV10-2,12,CASSSGRGELFF,TGCGCCAGCAGCTCCGGGAGAGGGGAGCTGTTTTTT
TRBJ2-2,TRBD1,TRBV6-4,15,CASNKQGPYTGELFF,TGTGCCAGCAACAAACAGGGGCCCTACACCGGGGAGCTGTTTTTT
TRBJ2-5,TRBD2,TRBV19,14,CASSKREGRETQYF,TGTGCCAGTAGTAAGCGGGAGGGCCGGGAGACCCAGTACTTC
TRBJ2-7,TRBD2,TRBV30,13,CAWTIRGEGEQYF,TGTGCCTGGACCATCCGGGGGGAGGGCGAGCAGTACTTC
TRBJ1-3,NA,TRBV5-1,15,CASSLVNEAGNTIYF,TGCGCCAGCAGCTTGGTCAATGAAGCGGGAAACACCATATATTTT
TRBJ1-1,NA,TRBV4-1,11,CASSQGRKAFF,TGCGCCAGCAGCCAAGGGAGGAAAGCTTTCTTT
TRBJ1-2,NA,TRBV14,13,CASSQAVRGGYTF,TGTGCCAGCAGCCAAGCGGTGAGAGGAGGCTACACCTTC
TRBJ2-7,TRBD1,TRBV29-1,12,CSGGQGSYEQYF,TGCAGCGGGGGACAGGGGTCCTACGAGCAGTACTTC
TRBJ2-1,TRBD2,TRBV18,16,CASSPRGTSVNNEQFF,TGTGCCAGCTCACCACGGGGGACTAGCGTAAACAATGAGCAGTTCTTC
TRBJ2-7,TRBD1,TRBV6-6,14,CASRPGQGLYEQYF,TGTGCCAGCAGGCCAGGACAGGGTTTGTACGAGCAGTACTTC
TRBJ2-1,NA,TRBV18,13,CASSHQGSDEQFF,TGTGCCAGCTCGCACCAGGGTTCCGATGAGCAGTTCTTC
TRBJ2-1,NA,TRBV5-6,16,CASSPRQFNSVNEQFF,TGTGCCAGCAGCCCCAGACAGTTTAATTCCGTCAATGAGCAGTTCTTC
TRBJ1-1,NA,TRBV6-5,13,CASRSHAGEGAFF,TGTGCCAGCAGGTCTCACGCGGGCGAAGGGGCTTTCTTT
TRBJ1-4,NA,TRBV25-1,16,CASSHDWAATNEKLFF,TGTGCCAGCAGTCATGATTGGGCAGCAACTAATGAAAAACTGTTTTTT
TRBJ1-2,NA,TRBV29-1,16,CSVDATSRVGDYGYTF,TGCAGCGTTGACGCTACGTCCAGGGTTGGGGACTATGGCTACACCTTC
TRBJ1-1,NA,TRBV5-6,14,CASSLQGPGEEAFF,TGTGCCAGCAGCTTGCAGGGGCCCGGGGAGGAAGCTTTCTTT
TRBJ1-2,TRBD1,TRBV9,15,CASSAQDRINYGYTF,TGTGCCAGCAGCGCCCAGGACAGGATTAACTATGGCTACACCTTC